This TCR beta chain was documented in a study of blood T cell repertoires in COVID-19. Study-wide background: Collection of acute and convalescent COVID-19 samples took place in the United States, Italy and Spain. PBMCs, B-cell-depleted T cells, or T cells provided the cDNA or gDNA that made up the material.

Authors' methods: It was from reference gene primer amplification that nucleated cell counts were estimated. Assay used: immunoSEQ multiplex PCR; TCRdb lists only in-frame clones, some missing. Clonal size and the V and J genes are those of that table, whereas D and trimming came from the DNA. The sample has some 76,000 clones; 82% are singletons. The sequence was obtained from a human donor in a cohort sampled during active COVID-19. Sequencing was performed on peripheral blood.

The CDR3: CASSSPGVVEKLFF. CDR3 nucleotides: TGTGCCAGCAGTTCACCAGGGGTGGTTGAAAAACTGTTTTTT. J is TRBJ1-4 and V is TRBV27; a possible D gene is TRBD1 (6 bases). V lost 4 bases, J lost 7 bases, and 13 bases lay in between. CDR3 length: 14 residues. In germline, CDR1 is MNHEY, CDR2 SMNVEV (reference sequence).